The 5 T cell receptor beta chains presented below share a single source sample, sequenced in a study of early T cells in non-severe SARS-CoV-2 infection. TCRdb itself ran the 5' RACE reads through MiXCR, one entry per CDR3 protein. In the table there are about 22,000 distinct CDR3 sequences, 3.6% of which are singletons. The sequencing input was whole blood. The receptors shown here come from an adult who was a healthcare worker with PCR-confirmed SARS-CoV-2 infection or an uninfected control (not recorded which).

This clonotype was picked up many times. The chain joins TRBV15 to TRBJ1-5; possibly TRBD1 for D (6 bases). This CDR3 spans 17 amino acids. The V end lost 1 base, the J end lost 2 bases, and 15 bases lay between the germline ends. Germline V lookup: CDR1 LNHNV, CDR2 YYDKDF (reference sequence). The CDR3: CATSRATGVRGNQPQHF. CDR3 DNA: TGTGCCACCAGCAGAGCGACAGGAGTTCGGGGCAATCAGCCCCAGCATTTT.

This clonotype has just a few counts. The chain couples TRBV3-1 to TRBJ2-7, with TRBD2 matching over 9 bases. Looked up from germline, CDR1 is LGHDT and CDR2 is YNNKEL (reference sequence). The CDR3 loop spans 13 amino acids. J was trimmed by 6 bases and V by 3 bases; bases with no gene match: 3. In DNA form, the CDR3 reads TGTGCCAGCAGCCAGCAACTAGCGGGCGAGCAGTACTTC. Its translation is CASSQQLAGEQYF.

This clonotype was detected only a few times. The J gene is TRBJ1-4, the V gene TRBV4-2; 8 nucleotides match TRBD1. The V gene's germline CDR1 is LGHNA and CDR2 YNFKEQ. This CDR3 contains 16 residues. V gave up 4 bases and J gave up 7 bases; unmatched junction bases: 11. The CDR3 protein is CASSPISGGAPEKLFF. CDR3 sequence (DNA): TGTGCCAGCAGCCCGATCTCAGGGGGCGCTCCTGAAAAACTGTTTTTT.

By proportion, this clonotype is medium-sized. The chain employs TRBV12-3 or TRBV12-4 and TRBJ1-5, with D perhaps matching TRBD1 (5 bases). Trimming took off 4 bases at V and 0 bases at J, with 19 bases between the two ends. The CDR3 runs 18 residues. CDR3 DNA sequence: TGTGCCAGCAGTTGGGACGCCGGGACCCCTTATAGCAATCAGCCCCAGCATTTT. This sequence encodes CASSWDAGTPYSNQPQHF.

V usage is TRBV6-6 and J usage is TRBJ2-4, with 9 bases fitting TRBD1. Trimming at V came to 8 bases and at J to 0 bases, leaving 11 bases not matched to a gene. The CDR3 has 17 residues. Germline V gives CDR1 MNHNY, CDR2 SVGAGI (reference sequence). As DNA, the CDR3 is TGTGCCAGCCGTCCGACCACAGGGGGCGCAGCCAAAAACATTCAGTACTTC. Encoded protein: CASRPTTGGAAKNIQYF.